The clone carrying this TCR beta chain occurred many times. Its antigen remains unknown. The data stem from a study of response to subunit inactivated influenza vaccine. Study-level findings and limits: Only a handful of new T cells, the authors suggested, are recruited with each seasonal influenza vaccination.

The germline gives CDR1 SQVTM, CDR2 ANQGSEA. Trimming shortened V by 1 base and J by 1 base, and 12 bases separated the two germline ends. The CDR3 is 15 amino acids. A single record per CDR3 protein comes from TCRdb applying MiXCR to the RT-PCR reads. The sample has fewer than 750,000 distinct CDR3 sequences; 12% to 15% are singletons. This chain connects TRBV29-1 to TRBJ2-3; the D call may be TRBD1 or TRBD2 (5 bases each). The sequence was obtained from a man aged 50-60 years who received an inactivated influenza vaccine. The starting material was PBMCs from blood, obtained 11 to 12 days after vaccination. The CDR3 protein is CSVEGGALGTDTQYF. The CDR3 nucleotides read TGCAGCGTTGAAGGAGGGGCCCTGGGCACAGATACGCAGTATTTT.